This entry features one TCR beta chain sequence. The CDR3 is 14 residues long. Trimming removed 4 bases from V and 5 bases from J, with 15 bases in between. Looked up from germline, CDR1 is GTSNPN and CDR2 is SVGIG (reference sequence). These data belong to a study of blood T cell repertoires in COVID-19. Study context: Material from acute and convalescent COVID-19 was sourced from the United States, Italy and Spain.

In the original analysis: By means of reference gene primer amplification, nucleated cell counts were estimated. The repertoire was sequenced with immunoSEQ multiplex PCR; TCRdb's copy has only in-frame clones and lacks some. That table gives V, J and clone size, and the DNA gave D and trimming. The sample lists about 160,000 clones, roughly 85% occurring once. The clonotype comes from a human donor with acute or convalescent COVID-19. The donor label of this sample is uncertain. The V and J genes are TRBV30 and TRBJ2-1; maybe TRBD1 (5 bases). Sequenced input: peripheral blood. The CDR3 DNA sequence: TGTGCCTGGAATATCCTGACAGAGAACAATGAGCAGTTCTTC. It is translated as CAWNILTENNEQFF.